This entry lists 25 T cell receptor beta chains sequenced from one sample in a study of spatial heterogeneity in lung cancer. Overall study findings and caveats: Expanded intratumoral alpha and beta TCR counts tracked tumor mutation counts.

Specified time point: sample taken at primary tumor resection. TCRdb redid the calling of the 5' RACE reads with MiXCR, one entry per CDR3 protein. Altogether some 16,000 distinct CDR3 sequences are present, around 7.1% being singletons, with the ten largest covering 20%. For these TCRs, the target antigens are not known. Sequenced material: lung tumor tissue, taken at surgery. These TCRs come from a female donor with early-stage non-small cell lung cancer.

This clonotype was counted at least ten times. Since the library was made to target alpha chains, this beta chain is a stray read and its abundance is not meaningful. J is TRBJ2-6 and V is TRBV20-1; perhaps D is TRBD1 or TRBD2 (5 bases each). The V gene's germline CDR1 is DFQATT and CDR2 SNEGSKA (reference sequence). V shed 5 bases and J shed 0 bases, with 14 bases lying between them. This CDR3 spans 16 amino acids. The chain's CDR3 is CSAGGRDISGANVLTF. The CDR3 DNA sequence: TGCAGTGCTGGGGGACGTGACATCTCTGGGGCCAACGTCCTGACTTTC.

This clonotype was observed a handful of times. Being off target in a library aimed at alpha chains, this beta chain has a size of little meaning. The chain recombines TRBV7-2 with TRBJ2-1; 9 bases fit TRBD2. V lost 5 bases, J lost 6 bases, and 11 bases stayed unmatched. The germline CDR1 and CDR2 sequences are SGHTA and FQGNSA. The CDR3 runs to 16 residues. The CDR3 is CASSAYGRGGPNEQFF. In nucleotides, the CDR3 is TGTGCCAGCAGCGCCTACGGGCGGGGGGGCCCCAATGAGCAGTTCTTC.

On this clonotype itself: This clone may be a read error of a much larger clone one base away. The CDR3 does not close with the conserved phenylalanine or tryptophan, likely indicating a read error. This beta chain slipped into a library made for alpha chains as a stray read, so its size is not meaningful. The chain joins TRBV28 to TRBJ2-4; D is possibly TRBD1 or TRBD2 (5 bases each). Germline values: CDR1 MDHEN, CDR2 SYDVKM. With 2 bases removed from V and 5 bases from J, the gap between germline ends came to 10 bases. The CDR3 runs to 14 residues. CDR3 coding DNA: TGTGCCAGCAGTTTACCCGGGGCGGAAAACATTCAGTACTTA. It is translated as CASSLPGAENIQYL.

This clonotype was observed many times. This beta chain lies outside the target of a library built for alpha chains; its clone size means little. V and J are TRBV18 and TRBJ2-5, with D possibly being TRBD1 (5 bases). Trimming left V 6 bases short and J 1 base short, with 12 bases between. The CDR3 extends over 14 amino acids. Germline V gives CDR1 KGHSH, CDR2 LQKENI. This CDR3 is CASSPRQIQETQYF. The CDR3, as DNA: TGTGCCAGCTCCCCGAGACAGATCCAAGAGACCCAGTACTTC.

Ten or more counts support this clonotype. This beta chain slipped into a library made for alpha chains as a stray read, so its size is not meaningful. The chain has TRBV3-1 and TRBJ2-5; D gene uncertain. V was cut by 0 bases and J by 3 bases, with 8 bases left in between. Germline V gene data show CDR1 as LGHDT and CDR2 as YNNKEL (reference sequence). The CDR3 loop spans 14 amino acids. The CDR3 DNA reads TGTGCCAGCAGCCAAGACTGGCTTAAAGAGACCCAGTACTTC. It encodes CASSQDWLKETQYF.

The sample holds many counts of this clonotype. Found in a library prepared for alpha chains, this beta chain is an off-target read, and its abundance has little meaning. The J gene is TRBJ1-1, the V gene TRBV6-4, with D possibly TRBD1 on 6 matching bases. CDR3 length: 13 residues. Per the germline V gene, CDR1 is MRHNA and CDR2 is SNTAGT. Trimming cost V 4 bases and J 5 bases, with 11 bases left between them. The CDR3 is CASSAGARTEAFF. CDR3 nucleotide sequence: TGTGCCAGCAGTGCAGGGGCGCGGACTGAAGCTTTCTTT.

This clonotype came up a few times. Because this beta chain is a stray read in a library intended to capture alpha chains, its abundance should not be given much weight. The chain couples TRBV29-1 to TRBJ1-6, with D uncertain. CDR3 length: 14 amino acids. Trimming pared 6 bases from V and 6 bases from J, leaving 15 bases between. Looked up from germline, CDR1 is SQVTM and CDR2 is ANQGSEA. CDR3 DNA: TGCAGCGTCCAAGAGGGCCCCAGTAATTCACCCCTCCACTTT. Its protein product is CSVQEGPSNSPLHF.

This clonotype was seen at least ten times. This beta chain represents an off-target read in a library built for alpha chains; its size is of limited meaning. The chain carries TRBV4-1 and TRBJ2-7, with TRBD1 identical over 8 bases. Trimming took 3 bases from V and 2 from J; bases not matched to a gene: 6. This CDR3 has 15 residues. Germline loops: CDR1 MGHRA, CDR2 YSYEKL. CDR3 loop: CASSHPTGEAYEQYF. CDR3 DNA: TGCGCCAGCAGCCATCCGACAGGGGAGGCCTACGAGCAGTACTTC.

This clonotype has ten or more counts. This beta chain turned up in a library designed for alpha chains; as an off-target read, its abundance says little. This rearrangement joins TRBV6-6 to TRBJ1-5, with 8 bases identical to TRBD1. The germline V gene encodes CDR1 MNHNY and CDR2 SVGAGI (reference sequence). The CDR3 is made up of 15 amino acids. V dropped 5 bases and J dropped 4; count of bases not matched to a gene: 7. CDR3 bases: TGTGCCAGCAGTCCTCGACAGGGGAAAAATCAGCCCCAGCATTTT. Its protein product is CASSPRQGKNQPQHF.

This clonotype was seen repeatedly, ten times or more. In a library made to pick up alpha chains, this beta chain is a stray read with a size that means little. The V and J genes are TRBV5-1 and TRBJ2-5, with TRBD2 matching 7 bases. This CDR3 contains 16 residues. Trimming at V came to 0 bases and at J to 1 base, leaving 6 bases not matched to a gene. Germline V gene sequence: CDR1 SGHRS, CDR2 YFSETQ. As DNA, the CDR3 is TGCGCCAGCAGCTTGGAACTACCTAGCGGCCAAGAGACCCAGTACTTC. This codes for CASSLELPSGQETQYF.

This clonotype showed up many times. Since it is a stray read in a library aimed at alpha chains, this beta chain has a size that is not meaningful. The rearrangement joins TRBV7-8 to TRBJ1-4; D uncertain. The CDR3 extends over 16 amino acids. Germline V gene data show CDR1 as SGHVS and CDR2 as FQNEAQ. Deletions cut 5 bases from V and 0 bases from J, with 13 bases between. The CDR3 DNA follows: TGTGCCAGCAGCCTACGACCGAGGGCAACTAATGAAAAACTGTTTTTT. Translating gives CASSLRPRATNEKLFF.

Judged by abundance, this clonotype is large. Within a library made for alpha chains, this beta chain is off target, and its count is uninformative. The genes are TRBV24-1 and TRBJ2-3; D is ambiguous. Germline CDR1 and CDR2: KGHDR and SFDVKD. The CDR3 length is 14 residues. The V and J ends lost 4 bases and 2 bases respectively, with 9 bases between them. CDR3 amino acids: CATSDLGPTDTQYF. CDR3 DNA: TGTGCCACCAGTGACTTGGGTCCCACAGATACGCAGTATTTT.

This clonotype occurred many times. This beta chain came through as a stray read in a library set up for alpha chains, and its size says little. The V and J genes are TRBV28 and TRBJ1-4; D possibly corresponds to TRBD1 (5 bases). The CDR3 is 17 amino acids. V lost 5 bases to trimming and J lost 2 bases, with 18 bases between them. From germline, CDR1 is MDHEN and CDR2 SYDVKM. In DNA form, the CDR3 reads TGTGCCAGCAGTACTAGGGACGGCGACGAGACTAATGAAAAACTGTTTTTT. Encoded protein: CASSTRDGDETNEKLFF.

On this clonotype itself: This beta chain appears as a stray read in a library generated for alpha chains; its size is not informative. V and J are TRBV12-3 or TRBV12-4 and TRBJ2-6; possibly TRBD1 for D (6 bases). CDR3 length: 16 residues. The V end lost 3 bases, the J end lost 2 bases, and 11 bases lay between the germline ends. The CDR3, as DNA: TGTGCCAGCAGTTTTCAGGGGCCAGCTGGGGCCAACGTCCTGACTTTC. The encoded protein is CASSFQGPAGANVLTF.

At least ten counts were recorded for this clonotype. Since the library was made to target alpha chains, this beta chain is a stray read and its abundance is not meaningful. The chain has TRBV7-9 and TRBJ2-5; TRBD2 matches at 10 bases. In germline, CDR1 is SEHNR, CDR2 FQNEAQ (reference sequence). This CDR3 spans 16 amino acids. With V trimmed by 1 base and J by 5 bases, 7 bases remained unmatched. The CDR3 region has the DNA TGTGCCAGCAGCTTAGAGCGGGGGGGCGTGGAGGAGACCCAGTACTTC. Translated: CASSLERGGVEETQYF.

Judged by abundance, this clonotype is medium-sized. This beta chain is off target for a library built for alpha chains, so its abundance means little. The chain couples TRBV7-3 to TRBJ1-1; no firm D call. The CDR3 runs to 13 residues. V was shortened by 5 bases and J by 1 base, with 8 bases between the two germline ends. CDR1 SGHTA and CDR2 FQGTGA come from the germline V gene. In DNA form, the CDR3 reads TGTGCCAGCAGCCCACATGCGAACACTGAAGCTTTCTTT. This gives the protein CASSPHANTEAFF.

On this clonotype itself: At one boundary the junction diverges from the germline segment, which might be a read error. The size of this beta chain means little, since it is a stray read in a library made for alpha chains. DNA for the CDR3: TGCAGTGCTAGCGGGGGACAGGGGTACGAGCAGCACTTC. It encodes CSASGGQGYEQHF. V usage is TRBV20-1 and J usage is TRBJ2-7, with 10 bases that match TRBD1. CDR1 DFQATT and CDR2 SNEGSKA come from the germline V gene (reference sequence). This CDR3 spans 13 amino acids.

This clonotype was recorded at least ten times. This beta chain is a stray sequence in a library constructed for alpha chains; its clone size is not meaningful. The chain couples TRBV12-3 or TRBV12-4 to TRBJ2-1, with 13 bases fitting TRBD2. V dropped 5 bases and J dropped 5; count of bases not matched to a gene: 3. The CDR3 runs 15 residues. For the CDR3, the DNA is TGTGCCAGCAGTCGGACTAGCGGGGGCAACAATGAGCAGTTCTTC. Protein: CASSRTSGGNNEQFF.

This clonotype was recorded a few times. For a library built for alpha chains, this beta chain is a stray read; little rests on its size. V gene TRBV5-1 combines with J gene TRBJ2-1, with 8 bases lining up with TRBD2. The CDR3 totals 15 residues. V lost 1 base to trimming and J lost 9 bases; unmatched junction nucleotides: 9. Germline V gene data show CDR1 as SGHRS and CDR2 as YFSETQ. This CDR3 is CASSLTSGGPSEQFF. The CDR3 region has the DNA TGCGCCAGCAGCTTGACGAGCGGGGGACCCAGTGAGCAGTTCTTC.

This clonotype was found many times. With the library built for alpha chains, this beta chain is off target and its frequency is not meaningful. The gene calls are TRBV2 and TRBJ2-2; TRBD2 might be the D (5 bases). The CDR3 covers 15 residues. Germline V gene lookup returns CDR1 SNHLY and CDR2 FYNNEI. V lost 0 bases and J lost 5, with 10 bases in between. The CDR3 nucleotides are TGTGCCAGCAGTGAAGCGCACGGGGAAACCGGGGAGCTGTTTTTT. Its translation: CASSEAHGETGELFF.

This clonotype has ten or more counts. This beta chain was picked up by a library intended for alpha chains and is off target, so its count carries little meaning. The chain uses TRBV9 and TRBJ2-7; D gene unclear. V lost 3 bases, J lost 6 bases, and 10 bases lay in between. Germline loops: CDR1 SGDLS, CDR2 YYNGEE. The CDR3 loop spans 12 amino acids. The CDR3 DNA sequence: TGTGCCAGCAGCGCGACCCTGGGCGAGCAGTACTTC. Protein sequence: CASSATLGEQYF.

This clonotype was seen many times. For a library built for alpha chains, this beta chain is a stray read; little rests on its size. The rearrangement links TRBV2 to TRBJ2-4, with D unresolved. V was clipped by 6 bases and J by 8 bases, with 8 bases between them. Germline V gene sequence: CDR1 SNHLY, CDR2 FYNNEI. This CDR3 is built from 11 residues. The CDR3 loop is CASRKVDIQYF. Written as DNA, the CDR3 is TGTGCCAGCAGAAAAGTCGACATTCAGTACTTC.

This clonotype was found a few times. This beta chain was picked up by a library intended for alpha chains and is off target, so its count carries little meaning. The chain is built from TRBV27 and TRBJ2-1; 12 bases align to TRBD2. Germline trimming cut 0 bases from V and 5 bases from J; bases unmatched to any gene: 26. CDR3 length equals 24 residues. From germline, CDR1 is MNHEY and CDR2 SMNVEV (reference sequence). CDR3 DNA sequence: TGTGCCAGCAGTTTATCGGGTCTAGCGGGGGGGCCCAACATCGCCATCGCCGCTAACAATGAGCAGTTCTTC. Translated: CASSLSGLAGGPNIAIAANNEQFF.

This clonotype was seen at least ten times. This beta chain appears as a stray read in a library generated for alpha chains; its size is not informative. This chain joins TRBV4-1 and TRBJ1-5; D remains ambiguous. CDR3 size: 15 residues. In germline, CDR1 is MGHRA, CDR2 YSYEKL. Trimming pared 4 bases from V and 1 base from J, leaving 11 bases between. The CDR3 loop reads CASSPASGSNQPQHF. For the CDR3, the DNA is TGCGCCAGCAGCCCCGCCTCTGGGAGCAATCAGCCCCAGCATTTT.

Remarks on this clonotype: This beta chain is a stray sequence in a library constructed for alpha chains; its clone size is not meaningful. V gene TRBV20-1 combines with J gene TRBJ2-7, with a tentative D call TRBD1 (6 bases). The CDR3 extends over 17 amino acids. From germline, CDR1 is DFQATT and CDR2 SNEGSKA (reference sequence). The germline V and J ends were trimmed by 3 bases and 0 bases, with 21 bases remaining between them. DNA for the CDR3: TGCAGTGCTAGGCCTGATTATTGGGACACGAGCTCCTACGAGCAGTACTTC. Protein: CSARPDYWDTSSYEQYF.